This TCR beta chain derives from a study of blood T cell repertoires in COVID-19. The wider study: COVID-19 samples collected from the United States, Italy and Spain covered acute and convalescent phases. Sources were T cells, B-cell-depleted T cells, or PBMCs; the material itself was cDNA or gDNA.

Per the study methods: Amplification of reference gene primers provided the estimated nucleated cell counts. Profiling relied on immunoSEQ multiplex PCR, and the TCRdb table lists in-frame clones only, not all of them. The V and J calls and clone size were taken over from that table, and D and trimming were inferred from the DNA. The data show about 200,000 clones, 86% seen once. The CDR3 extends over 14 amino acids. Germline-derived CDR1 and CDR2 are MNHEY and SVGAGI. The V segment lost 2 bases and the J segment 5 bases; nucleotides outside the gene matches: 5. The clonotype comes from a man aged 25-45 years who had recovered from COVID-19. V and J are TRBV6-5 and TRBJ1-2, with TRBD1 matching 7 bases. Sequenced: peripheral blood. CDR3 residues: CASSYRDREYGYTF. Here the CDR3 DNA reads TGTGCCAGCAGTTACCGAGACAGGGAATATGGCTACACCTTC.